The clone carrying this T cell receptor beta chain was detected ten times or more. The antigen remains unidentified. Unique molecular identifiers were present on cDNA, and template switching added a universal primer site. TCRdb called the 5' RACE reads again in MiXCR, with one record for every CDR3 protein. The data hold roughly 260,000 distinct CDR3 sequences, with approximately 7.9% observed a single time. Healthy Caucasians supplied all donations. The CDR3 is 14 residues long. V lost 1 base and J lost 8; bases outside the gene matches: 5. This sample was included in a study of identical twins. Study-wide results and caveats: Analyses of zero insertions could, in part, be confounded by invariant MAIT and iNKT cells.

The same data also went into a second study, on yellow fever vaccine responses in identical twins. This second study notes: On the reported evidence, twins' vaccine T cell responses seemed partly convergent and partly personalized.

The receptor's source is a young woman in good health. The chain couples TRBV12-3 or TRBV12-4 to TRBJ2-4, with TRBD1 matching over 7 bases. The sample was CD8+ T cells sorted from blood. The CDR3 sequence: CASSLGTGGDIQYF. The CDR3 DNA sequence: TGTGCCAGCAGTTTAGGGACAGGTGGGGACATTCAGTACTTC.